This T cell receptor beta chain was retrieved from a study of CD8 T cells in ankylosing spondylitis (dated by TCRdb to about 2017). Regarding the complete study: The study profiled T cell receptor beta repertoires in healthy donors and ankylosing spondylitis patients to find disease-linked TCR variants. The full study cohort comprised around 25 ankylosing spondylitis patients and some 100 healthy donors. Peripheral blood was sampled, and synovial fluid was also collected from ankylosing spondylitis patients.

This clonotype has a count of ten or more. The clone's antigen remains unknown. No base-level quality is on record; no much larger clone is a single base apart. Beyond this particular receptor, the publication reports: A TCR beta motif made up of eight highly homologous amino acid variants appeared to be characteristic of blood from ankylosing spondylitis patients. Some motif variants had previously been reported in the synovial fluid and blood of reactive arthritis patients, which suggests shared mechanisms of disease initiation. A CD8+ phenotype was shown by the disease-linked clones, which were found at relatively low frequencies in peripheral blood. The disease-linked clones were reported to be significantly enriched in matched synovial fluid samples from ankylosing spondylitis patients.

Instrument on record: Illumina HiSeq 2500. Quantitative 5'-RACE with molecular barcodes was the method used to prepare the TCR beta libraries. As for the original processing: Disease-linked TCR variants were identified with a new computational method built on a probabilistic model of VDJ rearrangement. TCRdb applied fastp at Q25 and MiXCR to the public reads, then kept only in-frame beta chains. Records with the same CDR3 protein are collapsed into one entry carrying the most frequent genes and DNA. TCRdb, not the original authors, processed these V and J calls. This sample lists more than 650,000 distinct CDR3 sequences; about 12% were detected once. The ten largest clones take up roughly 0.51% of the sample. V is pruned by 6 bases and J by 0 bases, leaving 6 bases of the junction without a gene match. In the germline V gene, CDR1 corresponds to SQVTM and CDR2 to ANQGSEA. The cysteine opens and the phenylalanine closes a CDR3 of 17 amino acids. The sequence is cut down to CDR3 DNA, 51 bases in frame from base 1.

The specimen sequenced was blood, either unsorted or a sorted T cell fraction (not recorded which). Rearrangement joined TRBV29-1 to TRBJ2-1, with 15 bases in between that match TRBD2. The sequence was collected from a male donor with ankylosing spondylitis. The DNA sequence reads TGCAGCGTCGGGGGACTAGCGGGAGGTCTCTCCTACAATGAGCAGTTCTTC. Its protein reads: CSVGGLAGGLSYNEQFF.